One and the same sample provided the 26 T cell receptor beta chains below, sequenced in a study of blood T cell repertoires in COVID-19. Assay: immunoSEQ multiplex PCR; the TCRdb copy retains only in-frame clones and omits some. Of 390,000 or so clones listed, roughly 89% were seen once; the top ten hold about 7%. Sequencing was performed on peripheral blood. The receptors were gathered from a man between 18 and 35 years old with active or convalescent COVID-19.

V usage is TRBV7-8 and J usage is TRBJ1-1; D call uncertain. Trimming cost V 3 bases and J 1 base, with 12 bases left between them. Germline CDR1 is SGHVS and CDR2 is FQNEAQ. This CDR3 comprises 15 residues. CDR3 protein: CASSLFLGENTEAFF. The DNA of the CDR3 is TGTGCCAGCAGCTTGTTCCTCGGGGAGAACACTGAAGCTTTCTTT.

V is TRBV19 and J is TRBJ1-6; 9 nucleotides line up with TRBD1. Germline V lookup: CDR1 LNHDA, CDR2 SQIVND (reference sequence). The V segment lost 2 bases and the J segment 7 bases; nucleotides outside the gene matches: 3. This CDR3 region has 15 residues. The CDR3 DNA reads TGTGCCAGTAGTATAACCGGGACAGGGAATTCACCCCTCCACTTT. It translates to CASSITGTGNSPLHF.

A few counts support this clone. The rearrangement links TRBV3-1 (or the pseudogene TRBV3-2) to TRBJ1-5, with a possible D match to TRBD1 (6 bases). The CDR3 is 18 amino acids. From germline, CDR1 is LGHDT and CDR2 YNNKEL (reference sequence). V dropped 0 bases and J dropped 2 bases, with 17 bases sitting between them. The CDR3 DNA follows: TGTGCCAGCAGCCAAGATTTTGCGGGGGGCGCCGGCAATCAGCCCCAGCATTTT. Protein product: CASSQDFAGGAGNQPQHF.

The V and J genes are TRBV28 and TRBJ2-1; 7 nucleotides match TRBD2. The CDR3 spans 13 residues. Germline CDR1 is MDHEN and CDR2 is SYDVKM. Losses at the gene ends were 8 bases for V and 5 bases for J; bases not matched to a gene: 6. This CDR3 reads CASRASGNNEQFF. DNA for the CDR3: TGTGCCAGCCGTGCTAGCGGAAACAATGAGCAGTTCTTC.

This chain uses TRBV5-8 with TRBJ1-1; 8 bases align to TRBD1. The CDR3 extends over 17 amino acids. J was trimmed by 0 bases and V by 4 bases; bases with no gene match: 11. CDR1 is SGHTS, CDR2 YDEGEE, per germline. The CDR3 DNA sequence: TGTGCCAGCAGCGTGGTGGTAGGACAGGGACTGAACACTGAAGCTTTCTTT. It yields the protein CASSVVVGQGLNTEAFF. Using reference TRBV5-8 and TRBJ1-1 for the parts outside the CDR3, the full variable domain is EAGVTQSPTHLIKTRGQQATLRCSPISGHTSVYWYQQALGLGLQFLLWYDEGEERNRGNFPPRFSGRQFPNYSSELNVNALELEDSALYLCASSVVVGQGLNTEAFFGQGTRLTVV.

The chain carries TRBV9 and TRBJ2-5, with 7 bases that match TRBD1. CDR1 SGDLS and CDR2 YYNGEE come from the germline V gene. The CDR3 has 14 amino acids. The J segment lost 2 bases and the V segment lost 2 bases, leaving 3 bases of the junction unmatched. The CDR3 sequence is CASSVRTGQETQYF. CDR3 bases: TGTGCCAGCAGCGTTCGGACAGGACAAGAGACCCAGTACTTC.

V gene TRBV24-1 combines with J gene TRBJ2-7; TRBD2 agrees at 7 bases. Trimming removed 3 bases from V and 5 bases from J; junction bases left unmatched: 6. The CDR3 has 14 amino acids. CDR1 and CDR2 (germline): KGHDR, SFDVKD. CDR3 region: CATSDGGDLDEQYF. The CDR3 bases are TGTGCCACCAGTGATGGGGGGGACCTTGACGAGCAGTACTTC.

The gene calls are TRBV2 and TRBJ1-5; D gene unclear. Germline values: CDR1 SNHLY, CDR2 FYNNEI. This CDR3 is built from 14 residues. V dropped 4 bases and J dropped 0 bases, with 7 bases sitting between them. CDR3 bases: TGTGCCAGCAGTGTCAGTTATAGCAATCAGCCCCAGCATTTT. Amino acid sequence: CASSVSYSNQPQHF.

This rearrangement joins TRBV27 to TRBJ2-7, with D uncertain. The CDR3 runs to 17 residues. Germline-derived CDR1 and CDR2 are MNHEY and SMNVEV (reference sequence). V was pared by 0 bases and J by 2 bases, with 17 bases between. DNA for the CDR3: TGTGCCAGCAGTTTATCGTTTCAGAGGCAATTCCCCTACGAGCAGTACTTC. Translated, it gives CASSLSFQRQFPYEQYF.

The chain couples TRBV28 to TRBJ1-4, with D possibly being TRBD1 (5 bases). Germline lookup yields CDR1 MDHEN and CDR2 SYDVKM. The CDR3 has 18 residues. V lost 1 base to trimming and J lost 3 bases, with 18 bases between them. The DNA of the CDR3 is TGTGCCAGCAGTTTATTCCGGGCAGGGCCATCAGCTAATGAAAAACTGTTTTTT. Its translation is CASSLFRAGPSANEKLFF.

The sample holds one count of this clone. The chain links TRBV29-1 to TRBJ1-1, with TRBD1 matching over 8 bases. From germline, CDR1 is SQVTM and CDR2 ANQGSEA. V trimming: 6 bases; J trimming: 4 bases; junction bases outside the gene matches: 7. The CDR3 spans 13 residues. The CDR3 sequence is CSVIGTGGTEAFF. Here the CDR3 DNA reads TGCAGCGTGATCGGGACAGGTGGCACTGAAGCTTTCTTT.

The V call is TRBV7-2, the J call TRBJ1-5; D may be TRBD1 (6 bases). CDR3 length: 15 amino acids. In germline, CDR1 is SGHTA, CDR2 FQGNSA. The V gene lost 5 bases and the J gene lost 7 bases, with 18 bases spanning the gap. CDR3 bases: TGTGCCAGCAGCATACGAACAGGGTTCGTGCAGCCCCAGCATTTT. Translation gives CASSIRTGFVQPQHF.

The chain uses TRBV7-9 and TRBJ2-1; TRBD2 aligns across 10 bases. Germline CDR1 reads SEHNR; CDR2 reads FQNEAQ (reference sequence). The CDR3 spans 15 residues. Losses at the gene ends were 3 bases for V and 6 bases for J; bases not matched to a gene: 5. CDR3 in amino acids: CASSFLAGAPNEQFF. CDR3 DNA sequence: TGTGCCAGCAGCTTTCTAGCGGGGGCCCCCAATGAGCAGTTCTTC.

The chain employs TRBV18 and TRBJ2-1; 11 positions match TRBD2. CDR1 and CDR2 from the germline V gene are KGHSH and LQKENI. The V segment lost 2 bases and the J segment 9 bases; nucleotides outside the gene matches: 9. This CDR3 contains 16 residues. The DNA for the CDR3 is TGTGCCAGCTCACCATCACTAGCGGGGGCCGGGGGTGAGCAGTTCTTC. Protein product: CASSPSLAGAGGEQFF.

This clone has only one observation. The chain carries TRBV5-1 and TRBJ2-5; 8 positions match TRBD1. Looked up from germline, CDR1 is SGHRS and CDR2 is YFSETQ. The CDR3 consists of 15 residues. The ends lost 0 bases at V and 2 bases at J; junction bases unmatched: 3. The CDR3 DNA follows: TGCGCCAGCAGCTTGGAGGACAGGGTACAAGAGACCCAGTACTTC. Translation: CASSLEDRVQETQYF.

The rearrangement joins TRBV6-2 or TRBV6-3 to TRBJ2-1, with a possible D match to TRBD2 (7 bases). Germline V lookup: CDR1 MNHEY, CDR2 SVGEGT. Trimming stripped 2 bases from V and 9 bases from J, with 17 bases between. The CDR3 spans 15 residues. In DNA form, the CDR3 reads TGTGCCAGCAGTTACGGGAGCGGAGGGGGGGGTGAGCAGTTCTTC. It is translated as CASSYGSGGGGEQFF.

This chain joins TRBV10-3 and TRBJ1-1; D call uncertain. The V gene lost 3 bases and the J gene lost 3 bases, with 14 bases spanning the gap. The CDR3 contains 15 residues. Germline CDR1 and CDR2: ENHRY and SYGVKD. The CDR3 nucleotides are TGTGCCATCAGTGACCCTATGGTGCCGGACACTGAAGCTTTCTTT. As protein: CAISDPMVPDTEAFF.

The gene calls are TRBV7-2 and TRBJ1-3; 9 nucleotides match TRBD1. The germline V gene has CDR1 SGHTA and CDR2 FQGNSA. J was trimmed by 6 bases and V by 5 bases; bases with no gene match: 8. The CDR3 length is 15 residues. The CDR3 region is CASSQGTGHKNTIYF. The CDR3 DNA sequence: TGTGCCAGCAGCCAAGGGACAGGGCATAAAAACACCATATATTTT.

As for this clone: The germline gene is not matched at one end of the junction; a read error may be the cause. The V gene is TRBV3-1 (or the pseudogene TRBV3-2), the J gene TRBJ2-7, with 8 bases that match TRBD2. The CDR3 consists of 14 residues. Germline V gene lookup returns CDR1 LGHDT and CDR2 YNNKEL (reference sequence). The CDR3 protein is CASSRSSGGSPPNF. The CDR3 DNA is TGTGCCAGCAGCCGGTCTTCGGGGGGGTCTCCACCCAACTTC.

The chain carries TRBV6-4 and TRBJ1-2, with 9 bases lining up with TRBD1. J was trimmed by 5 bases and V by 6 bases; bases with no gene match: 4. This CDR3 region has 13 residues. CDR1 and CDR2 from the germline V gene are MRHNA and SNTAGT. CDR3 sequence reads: CASSRTGDYGYTF. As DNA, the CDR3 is TGTGCCAGCAGCCGGACAGGGGATTATGGCTACACCTTC.

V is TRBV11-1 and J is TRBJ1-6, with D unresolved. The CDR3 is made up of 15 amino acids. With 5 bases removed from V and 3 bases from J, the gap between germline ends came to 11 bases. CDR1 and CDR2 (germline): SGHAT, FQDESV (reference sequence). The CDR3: CASSLGRFYNSPLHF. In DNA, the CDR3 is TGTGCCAGCAGCCTAGGCAGGTTCTATAATTCACCCCTCCACTTT.

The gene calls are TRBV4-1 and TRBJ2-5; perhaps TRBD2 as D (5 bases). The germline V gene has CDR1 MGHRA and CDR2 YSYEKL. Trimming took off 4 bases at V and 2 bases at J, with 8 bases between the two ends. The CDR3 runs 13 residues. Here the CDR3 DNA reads TGCGCCAGCAGCCCAACTAGACAAGAGACCCAGTACTTC. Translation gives CASSPTRQETQYF.

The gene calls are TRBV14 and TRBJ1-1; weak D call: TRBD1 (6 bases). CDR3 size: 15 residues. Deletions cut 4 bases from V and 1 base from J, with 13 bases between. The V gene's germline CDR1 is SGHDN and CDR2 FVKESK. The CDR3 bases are TGTGCCAGCAGCCCTACGACAGGCGGGAACACTGAAGCTTTCTTT. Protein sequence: CASSPTTGGNTEAFF.

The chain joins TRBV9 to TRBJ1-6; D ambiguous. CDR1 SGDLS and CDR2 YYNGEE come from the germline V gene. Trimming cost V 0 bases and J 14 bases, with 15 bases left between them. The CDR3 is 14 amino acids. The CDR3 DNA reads TGTGCCAGCAGCGTAGGTAAAGGAGACCGGACCCTCCACTTT. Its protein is CASSVGKGDRTLHF. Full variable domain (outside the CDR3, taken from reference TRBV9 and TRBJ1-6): DSGVTQTPKHLITATGQRVTLRCSPRSGDLSVYWYQQSLDQGLQFLIQYYNGEERAKGNILERFSAQQFPDLHSELNLSSLELGDSALYFCASSVGKGDRTLHFGNGTRLTVT.

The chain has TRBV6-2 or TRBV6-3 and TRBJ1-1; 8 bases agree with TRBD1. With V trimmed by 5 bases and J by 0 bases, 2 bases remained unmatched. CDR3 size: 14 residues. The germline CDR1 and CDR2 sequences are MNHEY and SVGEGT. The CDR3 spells CASSRTGLNTEAFF. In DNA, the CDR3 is TGTGCCAGCAGTAGGACAGGGCTGAACACTGAAGCTTTCTTT.

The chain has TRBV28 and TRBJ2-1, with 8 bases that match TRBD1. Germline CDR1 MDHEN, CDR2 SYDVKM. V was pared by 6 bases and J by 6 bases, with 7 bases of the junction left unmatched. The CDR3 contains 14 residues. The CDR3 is CASRGRTGFNEQFF. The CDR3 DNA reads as TGTGCCAGCAGGGGGAGGACAGGGTTCAATGAGCAGTTCTTC.